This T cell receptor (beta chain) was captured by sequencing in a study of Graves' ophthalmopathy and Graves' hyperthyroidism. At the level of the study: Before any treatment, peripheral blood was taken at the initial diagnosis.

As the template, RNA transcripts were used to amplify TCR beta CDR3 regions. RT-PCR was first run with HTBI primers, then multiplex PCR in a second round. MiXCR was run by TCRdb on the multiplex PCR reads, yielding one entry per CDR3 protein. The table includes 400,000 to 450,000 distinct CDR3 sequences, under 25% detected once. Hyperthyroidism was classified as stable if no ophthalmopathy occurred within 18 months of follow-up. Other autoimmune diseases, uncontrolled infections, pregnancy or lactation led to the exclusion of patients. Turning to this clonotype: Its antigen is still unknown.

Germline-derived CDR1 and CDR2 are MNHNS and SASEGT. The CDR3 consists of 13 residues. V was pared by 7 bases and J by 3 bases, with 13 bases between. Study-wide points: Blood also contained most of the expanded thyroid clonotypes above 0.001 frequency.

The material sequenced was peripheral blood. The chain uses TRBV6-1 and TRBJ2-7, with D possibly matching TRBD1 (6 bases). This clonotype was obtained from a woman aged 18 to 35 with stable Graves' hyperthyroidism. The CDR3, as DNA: TGTGCCAGCAATCGGCTAGGGGGCTACGAGCAGTACTTC. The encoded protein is CASNRLGGYEQYF.